The source of this TCR beta chain is a study of T cell clones after liver transplantation. Overall study context: TCRbeta sequencing after a pre-transplant mixed lymphocyte reaction identified graft-donor-reactive clones, later tracked in post-transplant blood.

The sample holds a few counts of this clone. TCRdb keeps only in-frame clones here, not all; method: immunoSEQ multiplex PCR. This sample has more than 65,000 clones, with about four fifths found just once. Trimming cost V 0 bases and J 10 bases, with 10 bases left between them. Germline V CDR1 and CDR2: MGHDK, SYGVNS. The length of the CDR3 is 13 residues. Here the sequenced sample was CD4+ T cells from blood, taken 12 months after liver transplant. The source of this sequence is a human patient who received a liver transplant. Some T cells here may be from the graft donor. V and J are TRBV25-1 and TRBJ1-5, with no clear D. CDR3 sequence (DNA): TGTGCCAGCAGTGAATACGTAGGGAGTCCCCAGCATTTT. Translation: CASSEYVGSPQHF.